This T cell receptor beta chain was identified during a study of blood T cell repertoires in COVID-19. Study details: Acute and convalescent COVID-19 specimens originated in the United States, Italy and Spain. T cells, B-cell-depleted T cells, or PBMCs provided the cDNA or gDNA that served as material.

Per the original methods: Cell counts per sample came from amplifying reference gene primers. Clones were read by immunoSEQ multiplex PCR, and TCRdb kept only the in-frame ones, dropping some. V, J and clone size are those of that table, while D and trimming were read from the DNA. The sample has some 160,000 clones, 80% to 90% seen once. Followed over time, Seattle patients had been enrolled while infection was active. Germline CDR1 reads MNHNS; CDR2 reads SASEGT. The V segment lost 0 bases and the J segment 7 bases; nucleotides outside the gene matches: 12. The CDR3 extends over 17 amino acids. The chain has TRBV6-1 and TRBJ2-3; 8 bases are a match to TRBD2. Sequenced input: peripheral blood. This sequence was found in a woman in her 70s with COVID-19, enrolled during active disease. The CDR3, as DNA: TGTGCCAGCAGTGAAGCCGGGAGGGTTCCCGCCCTTCATACGCAGTATTTT. It translates to CASSEAGRVPALHTQYF.